This T cell receptor beta chain came from a study of cytotoxic CD8 clonotypes in ibrutinib-treated CLL. The overall study: Once treatment had gone on for a median of approximately 11 months, range 6 to 36, response samples were drawn.

Produced via immunoSEQ multiplex PCR; TCRdb's table is partial and in-frame only. The sample lists fewer than 200,000 clones, approximately 84% seen once, with roughly 4.6% in the top ten. The CDR3 totals 15 residues. Germline CDR1 MGHRA, CDR2 YSYEKL. Trimming removed 3 bases from V and 4 bases from J; junction bases left unmatched: 5. Regarding this clone: Other DNA sequences in this specimen translate into the identical CDR3.

This material consisted of PBMCs, taken after 24 months of ibrutinib treatment. This chain connects TRBV4-1 to TRBJ1-5; 8 bases map to TRBD1. The receptor comes from a human donor with chronic lymphocytic leukemia. The CDR3 DNA reads as TGCGCCAGCAGCCAGGACAGGGTAGGGAATCAGCCCCAGCATTTT. Its translation: CASSQDRVGNQPQHF.